A selection of T cell receptor beta chains follows, all from one sample in a study of shared clonotypes between healthy human individuals. Here immunoSEQ multiplex PCR was the method, and the copy in TCRdb shows in-frame clones only, minus some. The sample has about 2,200,000 clones, 85% to 95% seen once. Sequencing used naive CD8+ T cells from PBMCs. The receptors shown here come from a man younger than 30 in good health. Some clones in this sample may be carry-over from other donors' samples. Both conserved end residues are part of each CDR3. Each record gives: D gene, clone size, V gene, J gene, CDR3 DNA, CDR3 protein. A D gene is named only where the DNA matches it firmly. Not all rows give a size; the values are once, few, many and, for expanded clones, a class.

>.|.|TRBV28|TRBJ2-1
TGTGCCAGCACCCAAGGGACCTCCTACAATGAGCAGTTCTTC
CASTQGTSYNEQFF
>.|.|TRBV7-9|TRBJ2-7
TGTGCCAGCAGCCCGGGACTCGGCTTCTACGAGCAGTACTTC
CASSPGLGFYEQYF
>TRBD1|.|TRBV9|TRBJ1-3
TGTGCCAGCAGCGCACAGGGGGTCGGAAACACCATATATTTT
CASSAQGVGNTIYF
>.|once|TRBV27|TRBJ2-3
TGTGCCAGCAGTTTATCGGGGGGTCATACGCAGTATTTT
CASSLSGGHTQYF
>TRBD2|.|TRBV30|TRBJ2-1
TGTGCCTGGAGTGTCCGGCTAGCGGGAGTTGAGCAGTTCTTC
CAWSVRLAGVEQFF
>.|.|TRBV27|TRBJ1-4
TGTGCCAGCAACCACGGACCGCCGATAAATTGGAATGAAAAACTGTTTTTT
CASNHGPPINWNEKLFF
>.|.|TRBV29-1|TRBJ2-7
TGCAGCGTTGAACGACATTCACCCTACGAGCAGTACTTC
CSVERHSPYEQYF
>.|.|TRBV14|TRBJ1-1
TGTGCCAGCAGCCAAAATCGCCTGACGGGTAACACTGAAGCTTTCTTT
CASSQNRLTGNTEAFF
>TRBD1|.|TRBV7-9|TRBJ2-3
TGTGCCAGCAGTCTGGGACAGGGGGCGGGAGATACGCAGTATTTT
CASSLGQGAGDTQYF
>.|few|TRBV20-1|TRBJ1-1
TGCAGTGCTAGAGTTAACGGTGAAGCTTTCTTT
CSARVNGEAFF
>TRBD2|.|TRBV13|TRBJ2-3
TGTGCCAGCAGCTTAGCTCCGGGAGGCCCGGGAGGTACGCAGTATTTT
CASSLAPGGPGGTQYF
>.|.|TRBV28|TRBJ2-7
TGTGCCAGCAGTTTTTCGGGCAGTGGGCCCGAGCAGTACTTC
CASSFSGSGPEQYF
>.|.|TRBV19|TRBJ2-1
TGTGCCAGTAGTATGCGGACAGCGTACAATGAGCAGTTCTTC
CASSMRTAYNEQFF
>TRBD2|.|TRBV9|TRBJ2-1
TGTGCCAGCAGCATTAGCGGGAGCCCCGTTAATGAGCAGTTCTTC
CASSISGSPVNEQFF